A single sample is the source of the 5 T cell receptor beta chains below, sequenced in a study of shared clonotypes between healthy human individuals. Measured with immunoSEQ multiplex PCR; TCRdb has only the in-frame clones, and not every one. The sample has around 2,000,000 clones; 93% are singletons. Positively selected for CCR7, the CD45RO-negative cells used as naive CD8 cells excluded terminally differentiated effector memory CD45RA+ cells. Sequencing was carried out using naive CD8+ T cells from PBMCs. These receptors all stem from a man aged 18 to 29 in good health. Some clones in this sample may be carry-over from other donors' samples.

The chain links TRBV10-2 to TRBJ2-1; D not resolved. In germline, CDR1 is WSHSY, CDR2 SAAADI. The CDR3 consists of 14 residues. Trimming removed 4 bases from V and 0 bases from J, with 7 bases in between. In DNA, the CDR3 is TGCGCCAGCAGTGGACGGCTCTCCTACAATGAGCAGTTCTTC. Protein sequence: CASSGRLSYNEQFF.

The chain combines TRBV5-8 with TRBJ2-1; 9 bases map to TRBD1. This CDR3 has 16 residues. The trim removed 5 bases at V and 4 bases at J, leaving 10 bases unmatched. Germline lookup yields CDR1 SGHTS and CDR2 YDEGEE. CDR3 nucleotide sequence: TGTGCCAGCAGGCCAAACAGGGGGCCGTTGTACAATGAGCAGTTCTTC. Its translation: CASRPNRGPLYNEQFF. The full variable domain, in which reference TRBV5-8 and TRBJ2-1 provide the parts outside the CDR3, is EAGVTQSPTHLIKTRGQQATLRCSPISGHTSVYWYQQALGLGLQFLLWYDEGEERNRGNFPPRFSGRQFPNYSSELNVNALELEDSALYLCASRPNRGPLYNEQFFGPGTRLTVL.

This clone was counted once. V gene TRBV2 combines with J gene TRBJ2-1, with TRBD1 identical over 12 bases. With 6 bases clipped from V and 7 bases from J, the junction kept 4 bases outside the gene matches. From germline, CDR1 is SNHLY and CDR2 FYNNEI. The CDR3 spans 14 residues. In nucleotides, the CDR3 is TGTGCCAGCAGGGGGACAGGGGGCCAGAATGAGCAGTTCTTC. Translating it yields CASRGTGGQNEQFF.

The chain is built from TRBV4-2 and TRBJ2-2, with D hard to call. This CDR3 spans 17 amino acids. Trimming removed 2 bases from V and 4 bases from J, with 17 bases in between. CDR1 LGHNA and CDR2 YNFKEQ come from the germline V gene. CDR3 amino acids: CASSQTWLGRSTGELFF. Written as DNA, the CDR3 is TGTGCCAGCAGCCAAACCTGGCTCGGAAGGAGCACCGGGGAGCTGTTTTTT.

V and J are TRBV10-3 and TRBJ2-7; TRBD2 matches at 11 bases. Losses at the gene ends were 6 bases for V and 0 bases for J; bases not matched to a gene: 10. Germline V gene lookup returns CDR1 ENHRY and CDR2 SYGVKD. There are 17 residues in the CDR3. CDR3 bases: TGTGCCATCAGCGTGGGACTAGCGGAAGAGCGCTCCTACGAGCAGTACTTC. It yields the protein CAISVGLAEERSYEQYF.